The 10 T cell receptor beta chains below come from one sample, sequenced in a study of Graves' ophthalmopathy and Graves' hyperthyroidism. CDR3 regions of TCR beta were amplified from RNA transcripts. Investigators did first-round RT-PCR with HTBI primers, then second-round multiplex PCR. Each CDR3 protein is one row after TCRdb ran MiXCR on the multiplex PCR reads. The data contain about 1.2 million distinct CDR3 sequences, less than 45% of them singletons. The sequenced sample consisted of peripheral blood or thyroid tissue (not recorded which). The receptors come from an adult man with Graves' hyperthyroidism.

This clonotype was counted only a few times. This chain connects TRBV27 to TRBJ1-4; no firm D call. V lost 6 bases and J 4 bases, leaving 18 bases between the germline ends. Germline CDR1 and CDR2: MNHEY and SMNVEV (reference sequence). The CDR3 totals 16 residues. CDR3 nucleotides: TGTGCCAGCAGCTTTCGCCTGGAGGCGGGTAATGAAAAACTGTTTTTT. It codes for CASSFRLEAGNEKLFF. Full variable domain (remainder filled in from reference TRBV27 and TRBJ1-4): EAQVTQNPRYLITVTGKKLTVTCSQNMNHEYMSWYRQDPGLGLRQIYYSMNVEVTDKGDVPEGYKVSRKEKRNFPLILESPSPNQTSLYFCASSFRLEAGNEKLFFGSGTQLSVL.

For the CDR3, the DNA is TGTGCCAGCAGTGGGAGGGGACAGGAACCCTACGAGCAGTACTTC. It is translated as CASSGRGQEPYEQYF. The chain joins TRBV2 to TRBJ2-7; TRBD1 aligns across 8 bases. Germline V lookup: CDR1 SNHLY, CDR2 FYNNEI. V trimming: 4 bases; J trimming: 2 bases; junction bases outside the gene matches: 7. The CDR3 has 15 residues.

The CDR3 DNA is TGTGCCAGCAGCCGACCCGGGACAGCCAACATGAACACTGAAGCTTTCTTT. Its translation is CASSRPGTANMNTEAFF. V usage is TRBV7-9 and J usage is TRBJ1-1, with 7 bases fitting TRBD1. CDR1 and CDR2 from the germline V gene are SEHNR and FQNEAQ (reference sequence). The CDR3 length is 17 residues. The V gene end was trimmed by 5 bases and the J gene end by 0 bases; junction bases not matched to a gene: 12.

This chain uses TRBV12-3 or TRBV12-4 with TRBJ2-7, with TRBD1 matching over 9 bases. CDR3 length: 14 amino acids. The ends lost 7 bases at V and 1 base at J; junction bases unmatched: 5. CDR3 loop: CASMLTGGSYEQYF. The CDR3 coding sequence is TGTGCCAGCATGCTGACAGGGGGATCCTACGAGCAGTACTTC.

This chain joins TRBV29-1 and TRBJ1-4; D might be TRBD1 (5 bases). The germline V and J ends were trimmed by 4 bases and 13 bases, with 34 bases remaining between them. Germline CDR1 SQVTM, CDR2 ANQGSEA. The CDR3 is 18 amino acids. CDR3 loop: CSVGRPTSGSGVGTGLFF. CDR3 sequence (DNA): TGCAGCGTTGGGCGCCCGACTAGCGGGAGTGGTGTTGGGACCGGACTGTTTTTT.

This chain joins TRBV27 and TRBJ1-2; 7 bases fit TRBD1. Trimming at V came to 6 bases and at J to 1 base, leaving 11 bases not matched to a gene. Germline CDR1 MNHEY, CDR2 SMNVEV (reference sequence). The CDR3 has 16 amino acids. This CDR3 is CASSRLDRNHNYGYTF. In DNA, the CDR3 is TGTGCCAGCAGCAGATTGGACAGGAATCATAACTATGGCTACACCTTC.

The J gene is TRBJ2-1, the V gene TRBV24-1; 7 bases line up with TRBD1. Per the germline V gene, CDR1 is KGHDR and CDR2 is SFDVKD. CDR3 size: 12 residues. V lost 7 bases to trimming and J lost 9 bases; unmatched junction nucleotides: 5. The CDR3 reads CATSQGQLEQFF. CDR3 in DNA: TGTGCCACCAGCCAGGGACAGCTTGAGCAGTTCTTC.

V gene TRBV7-6 combines with J gene TRBJ2-3; D might be TRBD1 or TRBD2, each matching 5 bases. This CDR3 is 15 amino acids long. Germline lookup yields CDR1 SGHVS and CDR2 FNYEAQ. Deletions cut 0 bases from V and 0 bases from J, with 7 bases between. CDR3 amino acids: CASSLAGASTDTQYF. In nucleotides, the CDR3 is TGTGCCAGCAGCTTAGCCGGGGCTAGCACAGATACGCAGTATTTT. The variable domain in full, with the rest retrieved from reference TRBV7-6 and TRBJ2-3, is GAGVSQSPRYKVTKRGQDVALRCDPISGHVSLYWYRQALGQGPEFLTYFNYEAQQDKSGLPNDRFSAERPEGSISTLTIQRTEQRDSAMYRCASSLAGASTDTQYFGPGTRLTVL.

The chain recombines TRBV7-6 with TRBJ2-7; TRBD1 is a possible D gene (6 bases). The CDR3 is 12 amino acids. Trimming stripped 4 bases from V and 7 bases from J, with 11 bases between. The germline V gene has CDR1 SGHVS and CDR2 FNYEAQ. Written as DNA, the CDR3 is TGTGCCAGCAGCTCCTCACAGGGAGAGCAGTACTTC. It translates to CASSSSQGEQYF. Supplemented by reference TRBV7-6 and TRBJ2-7, the full variable domain reads GAGVSQSPRYKVTKRGQDVALRCDPISGHVSLYWYRQALGQGPEFLTYFNYEAQQDKSGLPNDRFSAERPEGSISTLTIQRTEQRDSAMYRCASSSSQGEQYFGPGTRLTVT.

There are many counts of this clonotype. The rearrangement joins TRBV19 to TRBJ1-1; 9 bases map to TRBD1. Losses at the gene ends were 4 bases for V and 6 bases for J; bases not matched to a gene: 3. Per the germline V gene, CDR1 is LNHDA and CDR2 is SQIVND (reference sequence). This CDR3 has 13 residues. CDR3 protein: CASSTTGGAEAFF. CDR3 sequence (DNA): TGTGCCAGTAGTACGACAGGGGGTGCTGAAGCTTTCTTT. The whole variable domain, filled in from reference TRBV19 and TRBJ1-1, reads DGGITQSPKYLFRKEGQNVTLSCEQNLNHDAMYWYRQDPGQGLRLIYYSQIVNDFQKGDIAEGYSVSREKKESFPLTVTSAQKNPTAFYLCASSTTGGAEAFFGQGTRLTVV.